The 22 T cell receptor beta chains reported below all come from one sample, sequenced in a study of blood T cell repertoires in COVID-19. The data were produced by immunoSEQ multiplex PCR, yet TCRdb's version contains in-frame clones alone and is incomplete. The sample yields about 110,000 clones, around 81% seen once. Sequencing was carried out using peripheral blood. The receptors here all came from a woman in her seventies with acute or convalescent COVID-19.

The chain joins TRBV4-1 to TRBJ2-3; 10 nucleotides align to TRBD2. There are 18 residues in the CDR3. The V gene end was trimmed by 2 bases and the J gene end by 4 bases; junction bases not matched to a gene: 12. Germline V gene sequence: CDR1 MGHRA, CDR2 YSYEKL. The CDR3 spells CASSQNRLAGGMSDTQYF. For the CDR3, the DNA is TGCGCCAGCAGCCAAAACAGACTAGCGGGCGGGATGTCAGATACGCAGTATTTT.

Note on this clone: The sample has other DNA sequences that encode this CDR3 too. J is TRBJ1-1 and V is TRBV18; D possibly corresponds to TRBD1 (6 bases). V lost 6 bases to trimming and J lost 1 base, with 9 bases between them. CDR1 and CDR2 from the germline V gene are KGHSH and LQKENI. The CDR3 has 13 amino acids. CDR3: CASSLGQNTEAFF. Written as DNA, the CDR3 is TGTGCCAGCTCGTTGGGACAGAACACTGAAGCTTTCTTT.

The V gene is TRBV2, the J gene TRBJ2-1; 12 bases are a match to TRBD2. CDR1 SNHLY and CDR2 FYNNEI come from the germline V gene. V shed 6 bases, J shed 4 bases, and the junction held 4 bases outside the gene matches. The CDR3 contains 15 residues. CDR3 sequence: CASRRLAGEYNEQFF. The CDR3 region has the DNA TGTGCCAGCAGAAGACTAGCGGGGGAGTACAATGAGCAGTTCTTC.

The chain joins TRBV19 to TRBJ2-6; TRBD1 matches at 9 bases. The V gene's germline CDR1 is LNHDA and CDR2 SQIVND (reference sequence). The CDR3 has 17 residues. V was pared by 2 bases and J by 2 bases, with 4 bases of the junction left unmatched. CDR3 region: CASSIRDRVTGANVLTF. The CDR3 DNA follows: TGTGCCAGTAGTATACGGGACAGGGTGACTGGGGCCAACGTCCTGACTTTC.

The gene calls are TRBV13 and TRBJ1-5; D unresolved. V lost 4 bases and J 6 bases, leaving 13 bases between the germline ends. The CDR3 spans 14 residues. The germline gives CDR1 PRHDT, CDR2 FYEKMQ (reference sequence). This CDR3 reads CASSSSGSRQPQHF. DNA for the CDR3: TGTGCCAGCAGCTCGTCAGGTTCGCGTCAGCCCCAGCATTTT.

This clone was observed a few times. The V call is TRBV28, the J call TRBJ1-2; 9 bases line up with TRBD1. This CDR3 is 14 amino acids long. Unmatched junction bases numbered 6, after V lost 3 bases and J lost 7 bases. CDR1 and CDR2 from the germline V gene are MDHEN and SYDVKM. The chain's CDR3 is CASSFRDRAIGYTF. The CDR3, as DNA: TGTGCCAGCAGTTTCCGGGACAGGGCGATTGGCTACACCTTC.

CDR3 amino acids: CASSSGDTSGRETQYF. DNA of the CDR3: TGCGCCAGCAGCTCCGGAGACACTAGCGGCCGGGAGACCCAGTACTTC. The chain carries TRBV5-1 and TRBJ2-5, with TRBD2 matching 8 bases. The trim removed 3 bases at V and 5 bases at J, leaving 12 bases unmatched. Germline assignment: CDR1 SGHRS and CDR2 YFSETQ. The CDR3 sequence is 16 residues long.

This chain connects TRBV18 to TRBJ2-1, with a possible D match to TRBD2 (6 bases). The CDR3 extends over 14 amino acids. CDR1 is KGHSH and CDR2 is LQKENI in the germline V gene. V was clipped by 3 bases and J by 14 bases, with 20 bases between them. In nucleotides, the CDR3 is TGTGCCAGCTCACCGACTAGGGGCTGGCGAGCTGAGTTCTTC. Its translation is CASSPTRGWRAEFF.

The chain is built from TRBV19 and TRBJ1-6, with D perhaps TRBD1 (5 bases). V gave up 5 bases and J gave up 0 bases, with 23 bases separating them. The CDR3 runs 20 residues. Germline values: CDR1 LNHDA, CDR2 SQIVND (reference sequence). As DNA, the CDR3 is TGTGCCAGTAGTCCCAGGGCCGGATTCTCATTTAGCTCCTATAATTCACCCCTCCACTTT. Its translation: CASSPRAGFSFSSYNSPLHF.

The chain employs TRBV10-3 and TRBJ1-5, with a possible D match to TRBD1 (5 bases). Germline values: CDR1 ENHRY, CDR2 SYGVKD. The V gene lost 3 bases and the J gene lost 9 bases, with 15 bases spanning the gap. The CDR3 totals 14 residues. CDR3 in DNA: TGTGCCATCAGTGATACCCCGGGCGGGGGGCCCCAGCATTTT. This sequence encodes CAISDTPGGGPQHF.

The sample holds a few counts of this clone. The chain carries TRBV7-8 and TRBJ1-5, with D maybe TRBD1 (5 bases). In germline, CDR1 is SGHVS, CDR2 FQNEAQ. This CDR3 spans 13 amino acids. Trimming removed 7 bases from V and 7 bases from J, with 14 bases in between. CDR3 residues: CASTPGGTQPQHF. The CDR3 DNA sequence: TGTGCCAGCACCCCGGGGGGTACCCAGCCCCAGCATTTT.

The chain couples TRBV28 to TRBJ2-5, with D hard to call. The CDR3 extends over 15 amino acids. V lost 2 bases and J 0 bases, leaving 10 bases between the germline ends. In germline, CDR1 is MDHEN, CDR2 SYDVKM. Written as DNA, the CDR3 is TGTGCCAGCAGTTTAAACCGTCAGTACCAAGAGACCCAGTACTTC. Amino acids: CASSLNRQYQETQYF.

The V call is TRBV5-5, the J call TRBJ2-1; the match to TRBD1 covers 8 bases. The V gene's germline CDR1 is SGHKS and CDR2 YYEKEE (reference sequence). J was trimmed by 6 bases and V by 1 base; bases with no gene match: 3. CDR3 length: 14 residues. In DNA form, the CDR3 reads TGTGCCAGCAGCTTGCTACAGGGGGTCAATGAGCAGTTCTTC. It yields the protein CASSLLQGVNEQFF.

The chain carries TRBV11-2 and TRBJ2-7, with TRBD2 identical over 12 bases. J gave up 2 bases and V 1 base, and 0 bases lay outside the gene matches. Per germline, CDR1 SGHAT and CDR2 FQNNGV. The CDR3 is 15 residues long. The CDR3 spells CASSLGLAGAYEQYF. CDR3 coding DNA: TGTGCCAGCAGCTTAGGACTAGCGGGGGCCTACGAGCAGTACTTC.

The chain couples TRBV5-6 to TRBJ2-5; possible D gene TRBD2, 6 bases. The CDR3 is 16 amino acids. CDR1 and CDR2 from the germline V gene are SGHDT and YYEEEE. Deletions cut 4 bases from V and 1 base from J, with 17 bases between. The CDR3 loop reads CASSHRDSHIQETQYF. The CDR3 DNA follows: TGTGCCAGCAGCCACCGGGACTCCCACATCCAAGAGACCCAGTACTTC.

The chain combines TRBV5-1 with TRBJ1-6, with 7 bases aligning to TRBD1. In germline, CDR1 is SGHRS, CDR2 YFSETQ. The length of the CDR3 is 15 residues. Trimming removed 0 bases from V and 7 bases from J; junction bases left unmatched: 4. In nucleotides, the CDR3 is TGCGCCAGCAGCTTGGAAGGGGGACAGAATTCACCCCTCCACTTT. It is translated as CASSLEGGQNSPLHF.

V gene TRBV7-9 combines with J gene TRBJ2-3, with D maybe TRBD1 (5 bases). With 3 bases removed from V and 3 bases from J, the gap between germline ends came to 16 bases. The CDR3 loop spans 16 amino acids. Germline CDR1 SEHNR, CDR2 FQNEAQ (reference sequence). The CDR3 nucleotides read TGTGCCAGCAGCTTTAAGACAGCGCAACCGACAGATACGCAGTATTTT. Its protein product is CASSFKTAQPTDTQYF.

The chain couples TRBV5-1 to TRBJ2-5; TRBD1 matches 8 bases. Germline assignment: CDR1 SGHRS and CDR2 YFSETQ. The trim removed 4 bases at V and 4 bases at J, leaving 6 bases unmatched. The CDR3 is 14 residues long. In DNA, the CDR3 is TGCGCCAGCAGCCTGGACAGGGTGGGAGAGACCCAGTACTTC. This gives the protein CASSLDRVGETQYF.

This clone was counted a single time. V usage is TRBV25-1 and J usage is TRBJ2-7; the match to TRBD1 covers 7 bases. Trimming took 4 bases from V and 0 from J; bases not matched to a gene: 6. The CDR3 length is 15 residues. Germline assignment: CDR1 MGHDK and CDR2 SYGVNS. The CDR3 is CASSANNRGSYEQYF. CDR3 nucleotides: TGTGCCAGCAGTGCTAATAACAGGGGCTCCTACGAGCAGTACTTC.

The genes are TRBV3-1 (or the pseudogene TRBV3-2) and TRBJ2-1; D not certain. This CDR3 is built from 13 residues. V gave up 0 bases and J gave up 4 bases, with 4 bases separating them. From germline, CDR1 is LGHDT and CDR2 YNNKEL (reference sequence). CDR3: CASSQDQYNEQFF. The CDR3 DNA sequence: TGTGCCAGCAGCCAAGACCAGTACAATGAGCAGTTCTTC.

The rearrangement links TRBV9 to TRBJ1-2; D is unresolved. Germline V gene sequence: CDR1 SGDLS, CDR2 YYNGEE. This CDR3 contains 13 residues. Trimming pared 4 bases from V and 2 bases from J, leaving 9 bases between. The CDR3 DNA is TGTGCCAGCAGCCCGGTACCCAACTATGGCTACACCTTC. The encoded protein is CASSPVPNYGYTF.

This chain links TRBV5-5 with TRBJ2-1; TRBD2 agrees at 7 bases. Looked up from germline, CDR1 is SGHKS and CDR2 is YYEKEE (reference sequence). CDR3 length: 16 amino acids. After removal of 3 bases from V and 7 bases from J, the junction contained 13 bases not matched to a gene. Here the CDR3 reads CASSSLAGGRRNEQFF. The DNA of the CDR3 is TGTGCCAGCAGCTCCTTAGCAGGCGGGAGAAGGAATGAGCAGTTCTTC.